The 21 T cell receptor beta chains below come from one sample, sequenced in a study of blood T cell repertoires in COVID-19 (dated by TCRdb to 2019 to 2021). Library method: the immunoSEQ multiplex PCR assay. As stored in TCRdb, this immuneACCESS dataset retains in-frame rearrangements with V and J assigned. A fraction of the clones does not appear; measured against another copy, unresolved V genes explain less than half of the discrepancy, and the remainder lacks a known reason. The sample contains fewer than 250,000 clones, 90% of them found a single time. The ten largest make up roughly 16% of the sample. The sample comprised PBMCs or T cells enriched from blood (not recorded which). The source is a man aged 25-45 years who had been exposed to COVID-19.

The chain couples TRBV21-1 to TRBJ1-6; the D call of TRBD1 is as the table states it, not checked on the DNA. TRBV21-1 is noted as a pseudogene. The CDR3 loop spans 16 amino acids. DNA for the CDR3: TGTGCCACCAGGGTCGGGACAGGGGGCTTGAATTCACCCCTCCACTTT. It specifies CATRVGTGGLNSPLHF.

The V call is TRBV25-1, the J call TRBJ1-2, with D perhaps matching TRBD1 (6 bases). Germline CDR1 reads MGHDK; CDR2 reads SYGVNS. Trimming removed 3 bases from V and 0 bases from J, with 14 bases in between. CDR3 length: 16 residues. The CDR3 DNA is TGTGCCAGCAGTGACAGAATAGGGGGATCTAACTATGGCTACACCTTC. Amino acid sequence: CASSDRIGGSNYGYTF.

The gene calls are TRBV6-4 and TRBJ1-2; D is ambiguous. Trimming took 3 bases from V and 7 from J, leaving 15 bases between them. The germline V gene encodes CDR1 MRHNA and CDR2 SNTAGT. The CDR3 spans 14 residues. The CDR3 DNA reads as TGTGCCAGCAGTGAGATCCTGTGGAGGTCTGGCTACACCTTC. Translation gives CASSEILWRSGYTF.

V gene TRBV7-3 combines with J gene TRBJ2-1; 7 bases are shared with TRBD1. The germline gives CDR1 SGHTA, CDR2 FQGTGA. J was trimmed by 1 base and V by 4 bases; bases with no gene match: 4. The CDR3 contains 15 residues. CDR3 coding DNA: TGTGCCAGCAGCTCCACAGGGGCTTCCTACAATGAGCAGTTCTTC. It yields the protein CASSSTGASYNEQFF. The whole variable domain, filled in from reference TRBV7-3 and TRBJ2-1, reads GAGVSQTPSNKVTEKGKYVELRCDPISGHTALYWYRQSLGQGPEFLIYFQGTGAADDSGLPNDRFFAVRPEGSVSTLKIQRTERGDSAVYLCASSSTGASYNEQFFGPGTRLTVL.

The chain is built from TRBV19 and TRBJ1-6; TRBD1 matches 9 bases. The CDR3 spans 13 residues. With 9 bases clipped from V and 8 bases from J, the junction kept 5 bases outside the gene matches. The germline gives CDR1 LNHDA, CDR2 SQIVND (reference sequence). CDR3 residues: CASGGDRDSPLHF. The DNA for the CDR3 is TGTGCCAGCGGGGGGGACAGGGATTCACCCCTCCACTTT.

The chain employs TRBV7-2 and TRBJ1-2, with TRBD1 as a possible D gene (5 bases). CDR1 SGHTA and CDR2 FQGNSA come from the germline V gene. V lost 4 bases, J lost 2 bases, and 8 bases lay in between. CDR3 length: 13 residues. The CDR3 here is CASSYTGNYGYTF. CDR3 in DNA: TGTGCCAGCAGCTATACAGGAAACTATGGCTACACCTTC.

This chain connects TRBV12-3 or TRBV12-4 to TRBJ1-5; 9 positions match TRBD1. V lost 6 bases to trimming and J lost 4 bases; unmatched junction nucleotides: 1. This CDR3 contains 13 residues. CDR3 coding DNA: TGTGCCAGCAGCGACAGGGGGAATCAGCCCCAGCATTTT. Translated, it gives CASSDRGNQPQHF.

The chain couples TRBV6-5 to TRBJ2-3, with 9 positions matching TRBD2. The CDR3 loop spans 14 amino acids. Germline assignment: CDR1 MNHEY and CDR2 SVGAGI. Germline trimming cut 6 bases from V and 2 bases from J; bases unmatched to any gene: 3. DNA of the CDR3: TGTGCCAGCAGGTCTAGCGGGGTCACAGATACGCAGTATTTT. This codes for CASRSSGVTDTQYF.

This clone has just one count. The genes are TRBV7-9 and TRBJ2-3; 12 positions agree with TRBD1. The CDR3 contains 16 residues. Germline-derived CDR1 and CDR2 are SEHNR and FQNEAQ (reference sequence). J was trimmed by 5 bases and V by 5 bases; bases with no gene match: 8. The CDR3 reads CASSRLGQGAGDTQYF. The CDR3 nucleotides read TGTGCCAGCAGCCGACTGGGACAGGGGGCGGGAGATACGCAGTATTTT.

The chain recombines TRBV11-2 with TRBJ1-1, with a weak D call TRBD1 (5 bases). Germline V lookup: CDR1 SGHAT, CDR2 FQNNGV. V was clipped by 1 base and J by 6 bases, with 9 bases between them. This CDR3 has 13 amino acids. In DNA form, the CDR3 reads TGTGCCAGCAGCTTAGGGGGCCGCGCTGAAGCTTTCTTT. It yields the protein CASSLGGRAEAFF.

This clone was counted only a few times. The chain has TRBV4-1 and TRBJ1-1, with 7 bases aligning to TRBD1. Germline loops: CDR1 MGHRA, CDR2 YSYEKL. With V trimmed by 4 bases and J by 1 base, 6 bases remained unmatched. The CDR3 length is 15 residues. CDR3 residues: CASSRWDSQNTEAFF. DNA for the CDR3: TGCGCCAGCAGCCGATGGGACAGCCAGAACACTGAAGCTTTCTTT.

The chain employs TRBV19 and TRBJ2-4; TRBD1 agrees at 9 bases. Looked up from germline, CDR1 is LNHDA and CDR2 is SQIVND (reference sequence). The CDR3 is 19 residues long. Trimming removed 4 bases from V and 2 bases from J; junction bases left unmatched: 15. The CDR3 reads CASSTPANIGQGSKNIQYF. DNA for the CDR3: TGTGCCAGTAGTACCCCGGCTAATATAGGACAGGGGTCCAAAAACATTCAGTACTTC.

The chain uses TRBV4-1 and TRBJ2-2, with 7 bases lining up with TRBD1. The CDR3 loop spans 20 amino acids. V gave up 2 bases and J gave up 6 bases; unmatched junction bases: 21. CDR1 is MGHRA, CDR2 YSYEKL, per germline. DNA of the CDR3: TGCGCCAGCAGCCAACGGAATCCGAATGACAGGGAATTAACCCCCGGGGAGCTGTTTTTT. Its translation: CASSQRNPNDRELTPGELFF.

The rearrangement joins TRBV5-1 to TRBJ1-4; possible D gene TRBD1, 6 bases. Germline V gives CDR1 SGHRS, CDR2 YFSETQ. This CDR3 comprises 14 residues. V lost 7 bases and J lost 8, with 18 bases in between. The CDR3 DNA reads as TGCGCCAGCCGAAGTACAGGGTTGGAAGAAAAACTGTTTTTT. It translates to CASRSTGLEEKLFF.

The genes are TRBV5-4 and TRBJ1-2; D is unresolved. Per the germline V gene, CDR1 is SGHNT and CDR2 is YYREEE (reference sequence). This CDR3 comprises 14 residues. Trimming removed 1 base at V and 4 bases at J, with 11 bases between. CDR3 sequence: CASSLSGTLYGYTF. The CDR3 region has the DNA TGTGCCAGCAGCTTGTCGGGAACCCTCTATGGCTACACCTTC.

The rearrangement joins TRBV9 to TRBJ1-1; tentative D call: TRBD1 (6 bases). The CDR3 runs to 14 residues. CDR1 SGDLS and CDR2 YYNGEE come from the germline V gene. The germline V and J ends were trimmed by 0 bases and 8 bases, with 14 bases remaining between them. CDR3 amino acids: CASSVGAEQGEAFF. The CDR3 DNA reads as TGTGCCAGCAGCGTAGGGGCTGAACAGGGAGAAGCTTTCTTT. The whole variable domain, filled in from reference TRBV9 and TRBJ1-1, reads DSGVTQTPKHLITATGQRVTLRCSPRSGDLSVYWYQQSLDQGLQFLIQYYNGEERAKGNILERFSAQQFPDLHSELNLSSLELGDSALYFCASSVGAEQGEAFFGQGTRLTVV.

This clone was seen a handful of times. V is TRBV19 and J is TRBJ1-2; TRBD1 aligns across 8 bases. From germline, CDR1 is LNHDA and CDR2 SQIVND (reference sequence). There are 14 residues in the CDR3. Trimming removed 8 bases from V and 3 bases from J; junction bases left unmatched: 8. The CDR3 nucleotides read TGTGCCAGTTACCAGGGGGCGAGTTACTATGGCTACACCTTC. Translating it yields CASYQGASYYGYTF.

J is TRBJ2-4 and V is TRBV15, with 10 bases fitting TRBD1. Germline CDR1 is LNHNV and CDR2 is YYDKDF (reference sequence). Trimming took 7 bases from V and 0 from J; bases not matched to a gene: 9. The CDR3 is 17 amino acids. The CDR3 DNA follows: TGTGCCACCACCGGGACAGGGGCCCCTCTAGCCAAAAACATTCAGTACTTC. Translation: CATTGTGAPLAKNIQYF. Looking up the rest from reference TRBV15 and TRBJ2-4 gives the full variable domain: DAMVIQNPRYQVTQFGKPVTLSCSQTLNHNVMYWYQQKSSQAPKLLFHYYDKDFNNEADTPDNFQSRRPNTSFCFLDIRSPGLGDTAMYLCATTGTGAPLAKNIQYFGAGTRLSVL.

The rearrangement joins TRBV7-3 to TRBJ1-1; 8 bases fit TRBD1. Germline assignment: CDR1 SGHTA and CDR2 FQGTGA. The length of the CDR3 is 14 residues. Trimming removed 5 bases from V and 3 bases from J; junction bases left unmatched: 5. In nucleotides, the CDR3 is TGTGCCAGCAGCCAGACAGGGGCGGACACTGAAGCTTTCTTT. Translation: CASSQTGADTEAFF.

The chain's CDR3 is CASNHSPLAGGLQGAFETQYF. The CDR3 DNA is TGTGCCAGCAACCACTCACCCCTAGCGGGGGGCCTTCAAGGAGCTTTTGAGACCCAGTACTTC. The rearrangement links TRBV3-1 (or the pseudogene TRBV3-2) to TRBJ2-5, with TRBD2 matching over 11 bases. The germline V gene encodes CDR1 LGHDT and CDR2 YNNKEL (reference sequence). CDR3 length equals 21 residues. The trim removed 7 bases at V and 5 bases at J, leaving 27 bases unmatched.

The chain is built from TRBV7-2 and TRBJ2-3; TRBD2 matches 9 bases. V was pared by 1 base and J by 3 bases, with 14 bases of the junction left unmatched. The CDR3 totals 19 residues. Germline assignment: CDR1 SGHTA and CDR2 FQGNSA. The CDR3 loop reads CASSLGYSGGTRPTDTQYF. The CDR3 nucleotides are TGTGCCAGCAGCTTAGGATATAGCGGGGGAACCCGCCCTACAGATACGCAGTATTTT.